This note documents a single T cell receptor beta chain sequence. This sample stems from a study of blood T cell repertoires in COVID-19. Study-wide background: Samples came from the United States, Italy and Spain, spanning acute and convalescent COVID-19. Sample material is recorded as cDNA or gDNA derived from T cells, B-cell-depleted T cells, or PBMCs.

Authors' analysis steps: The assay estimated nucleated cells by amplifying reference gene primers. Profiled with immunoSEQ multiplex PCR; TCRdb holds only in-frame clones, not every one. V, J and clone size derive from that table, while D and trimming were established from the DNA sequence. The sample has around 180,000 clones, about 85% seen once. V was pared by 1 base and J by 4 bases, with 6 bases of the junction left unmatched. The CDR3 consists of 16 residues. The germline V gene encodes CDR1 SGHTS and CDR2 YDEGEE. V usage is TRBV5-8 and J usage is TRBJ2-5; 11 nucleotides match TRBD2. The TCR originated in an elderly woman with acute or convalescent COVID-19. What was sequenced was peripheral blood. The CDR3 reads CASSLWLAGGRETQYF. In nucleotides, the CDR3 is TGTGCCAGCAGCTTGTGGCTAGCGGGGGGACGAGAGACCCAGTACTTC.